This entry is about one TCR beta chain. CDR3 length equals 17 residues. CDR1 is SGHNT, CDR2 YYREEE, per germline (reference sequence). V dropped 4 bases and J dropped 1; count of bases not matched to a gene: 12. The table came from immunoSEQ multiplex PCR; TCRdb's copy has only in-frame clones and leaves some out. The data contain roughly 58,000 clones, 87% of them singletons. The data originate from a study of OX40 agonist ivuxolimab in advanced cancers. Across the whole study: Clinicians treated patients with ivuxolimab, an agonistic anti-OX40 (CD134) antibody.

The chain joins TRBV5-4 to TRBJ1-1, with 8 nucleotides matching TRBD1. The sequences come from CD4+ or CD8+ T cells sorted from blood, collected in a trial of the OX40 agonist ivuxolimab. This sequence originates from an adult with an advanced solid tumor such as melanoma, head and neck, liver or kidney cancer. This CDR3 reads CASSRVDRAQRNTEAFF. CDR3 DNA: TGTGCCAGCAGCCGGGTGGACAGGGCCCAGCGGAACACTGAAGCTTTCTTT.